This T cell receptor (beta chain) was recovered during a study of blood T cell repertoires in COVID-19 (dated by TCRdb to the early 2020s). Background for the entire study: Collaborator samples came from the United States, Italy and Spain and covered acute and convalescent phases of COVID-19. Where HLA class I and class II types were available, the types were taken from metadata supplied by the sample provider, not from assay-based typing. The repertoires were released in a freely available public database meant as a resource for research on the immune response to SARS-CoV-2. The samples were drawn from two sources: the first 160 participants of the ongoing ImmuneRACE study, and 1,000 to 1,500 subjects contributed by 6 global collaborators. A de-identified subject ID, COVID-19 status, age in years and sex were almost always included in the sample metadata. The dataset comprised deeply sampled blood TCRbeta repertoires from subjects exposed to, actively infected with, or recovered from COVID-19. The material from the prospective study consisted of cDNA or gDNA derived from T cells, B-cell-depleted T cells, or PBMCs.

This clone was recorded a few times. Its antigen is not yet known. Base qualities are not provided; no much larger clone lies one nucleotide away. Collaborating institutions collected whole blood in K2EDTA tubes following their own protocols. Collaborator samples were shipped for TCRbeta analysis as frozen whole blood, isolated PBMCs, or DNA extracted from either sample type. TCRbeta CDR3 regions were amplified from genomic DNA by means of the immunoSEQ Assay, a bias-controlled multiplex PCR. The authors processed their data as follows. The number of nucleated cells in each sample was estimated from the amplification of reference gene primers within the assay. Sequence reads were collapsed and filtered to measure the absolute abundance of every unique TCRbeta CDR3 rearrangement. For each sample, productive Simpson clonality was calculated as the square root of Simpson's diversity index over productive rearrangements. In its TCRdb copy, this immuneACCESS table keeps in-frame sequences only and misses some clones. Where compared with another copy, unresolved V genes explain less than half of these, and the others have no known cause. The V and J calls and clone size were taken over from that table, and D and trimming were inferred from the DNA. Here the sample has about 140,000 clones; around nine tenths occur a single time. Of the sample, 1.5% to 1.9% is held by the ten largest clones.

The CDR3 runs 14 amino acids, cysteine and phenylalanine included. Just the 42-base CDR3 DNA is kept, in frame starting at base 1. CDR1 SEHNR and CDR2 FQNEAQ are derived from the germline V gene (reference sequence). The junction carries 6 bases between V and J, which are trimmed by 1 base and 0 bases respectively. What the study reported, not specific to this receptor: Clinical and demographic metadata were provided uncurated, with the amount varying by source and participant.

This receptor was taken from a woman in her sixties with acute or convalescent COVID-19. The sequence joins TRBV7-9 to TRBJ1-1; no confident D gene assignment can be made. Sequencing was carried out using peripheral blood. The nucleotide sequence is given as TGTGCCAGCAGCTTAGGAGGAGTGAACACTGAAGCTTTCTTT. This sequence encodes CASSLGGVNTEAFF.